This TCR beta chain originates from a study of memory CD4+ T cells and cytomegalovirus serostatus. Overall study: Of the healthy Belgian adults, 9 or 10 were CMV seropositive and more than 20 seronegative.

Authors' analysis steps: After removing out-of-frame reads, 2 million to 2.5 million distinct TCRbeta sequences remained. Generated by immunoSEQ multiplex PCR, the TCRdb table keeps only in-frame clones and is missing some. For V, J and clone size, that table is used; D and trimming come from the DNA. The table records under 75,000 clones, about three quarters of them present only once. CDR3 size: 13 residues. Germline values: CDR1 ENHRY, CDR2 SYGVKD. V was shortened by 8 bases and J by 1 base, with 11 bases between the two germline ends. The sort gate was single viable CD3+CD4+CD8-CD45RO+ cells for memory CD4+ T cells. Serostatus was set by detecting CMV pp150, pp28, p38, p52 IgG.

The sample taken for sequencing was memory CD4+ T cells from blood. The chain couples TRBV10-3 to TRBJ1-2; weak D call: TRBD1 (5 bases). The TCR was taken from an adult in good health and CMV-seronegative. Some clones in this sample may be carry-over from other donors' samples. The CDR3 protein is CAIRSGDNYGYTF. DNA for the CDR3: TGTGCCATCCGTTCGGGGGATAACTATGGCTACACCTTC.